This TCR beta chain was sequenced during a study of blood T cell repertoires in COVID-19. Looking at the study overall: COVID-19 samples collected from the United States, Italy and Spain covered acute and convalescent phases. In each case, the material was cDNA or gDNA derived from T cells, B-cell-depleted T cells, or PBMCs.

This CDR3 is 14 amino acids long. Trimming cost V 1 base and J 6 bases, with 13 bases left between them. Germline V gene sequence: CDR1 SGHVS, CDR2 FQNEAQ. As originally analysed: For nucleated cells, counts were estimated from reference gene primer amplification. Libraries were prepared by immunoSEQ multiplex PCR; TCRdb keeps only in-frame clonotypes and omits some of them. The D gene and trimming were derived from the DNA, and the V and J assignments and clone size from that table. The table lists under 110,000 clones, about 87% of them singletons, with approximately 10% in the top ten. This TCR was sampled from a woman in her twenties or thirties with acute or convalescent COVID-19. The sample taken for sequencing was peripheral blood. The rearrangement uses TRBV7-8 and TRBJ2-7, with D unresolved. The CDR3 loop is CASSLVTAGPEQYF. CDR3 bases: TGTGCCAGCAGCTTAGTTACCGCAGGCCCCGAGCAGTACTTC.